Detailed here is one T cell receptor beta chain. The sample comes from a study of control samples from healthy donors and cancer patients. Only in-frame clones appear in the TCRdb table, and some are missing; sequencing was by immunoSEQ multiplex PCR. Of some 96,000 clones in the sample, about 90% were seen once. This CDR3 is built from 17 residues. Germline-derived CDR1 and CDR2 are SGDLS and YYNGEE. The V and J ends lost 0 bases and 0 bases respectively, with 13 bases between them. Input material: blood. The V call is TRBV9, the J call TRBJ2-1; TRBD1 might be the D (6 bases). The origin of this receptor is a woman aged 45-60 years in good health. The CDR3 DNA follows: TGTGCCAGCAGCGTAGACAGGGCATTGCGCTCCTACAATGAGCAGTTCTTC. It specifies CASSVDRALRSYNEQFF.